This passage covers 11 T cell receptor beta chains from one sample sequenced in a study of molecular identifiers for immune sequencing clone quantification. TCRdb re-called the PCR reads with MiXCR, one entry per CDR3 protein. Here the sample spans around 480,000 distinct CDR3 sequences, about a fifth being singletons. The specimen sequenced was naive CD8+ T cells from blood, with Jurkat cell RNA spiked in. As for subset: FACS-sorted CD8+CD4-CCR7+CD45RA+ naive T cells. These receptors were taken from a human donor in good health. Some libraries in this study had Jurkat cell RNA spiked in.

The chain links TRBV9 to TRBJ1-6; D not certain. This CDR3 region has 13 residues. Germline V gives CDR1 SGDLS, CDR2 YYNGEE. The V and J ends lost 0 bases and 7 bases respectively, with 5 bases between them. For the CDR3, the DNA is TGTGCCAGCAGCGTAGACGGGAATTCACCCCTCCACTTT. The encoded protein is CASSVDGNSPLHF.

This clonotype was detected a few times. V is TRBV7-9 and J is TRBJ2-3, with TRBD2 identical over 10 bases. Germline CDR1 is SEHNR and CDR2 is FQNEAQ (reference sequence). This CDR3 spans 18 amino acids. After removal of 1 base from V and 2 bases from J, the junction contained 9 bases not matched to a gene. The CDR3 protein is CASSLVVSAGGTTDTQYF. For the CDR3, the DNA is TGTGCCAGCAGCTTAGTGGTCTCAGCGGGGGGGACCACAGATACGCAGTATTTT.

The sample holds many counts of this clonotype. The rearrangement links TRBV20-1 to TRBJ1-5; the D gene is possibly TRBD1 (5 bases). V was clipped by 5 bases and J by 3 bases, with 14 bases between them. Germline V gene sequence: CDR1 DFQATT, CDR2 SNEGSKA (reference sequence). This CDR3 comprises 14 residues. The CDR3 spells CSAPTGTTNQPQHF. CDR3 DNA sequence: TGCAGTGCTCCCACGGGGACGACCAATCAGCCCCAGCATTTT.

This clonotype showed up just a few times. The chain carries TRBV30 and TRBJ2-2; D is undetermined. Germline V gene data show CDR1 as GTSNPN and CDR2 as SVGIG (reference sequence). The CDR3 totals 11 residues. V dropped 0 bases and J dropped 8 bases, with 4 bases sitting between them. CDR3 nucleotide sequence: TGTGCCTGGAGTGTAATAGGGGAGCTGTTTTTT. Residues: CAWSVIGELFF. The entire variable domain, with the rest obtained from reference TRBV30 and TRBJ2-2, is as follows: SQTIHQWPATLVQPVGSPLSLECTVEGTSNPNLYWYRQAAGRGLQLLFYSVGIGQISSEVPQNLSASRPQDRQFILSSKKLLLSDSGFYLCAWSVIGELFFGEGSRLTVL.

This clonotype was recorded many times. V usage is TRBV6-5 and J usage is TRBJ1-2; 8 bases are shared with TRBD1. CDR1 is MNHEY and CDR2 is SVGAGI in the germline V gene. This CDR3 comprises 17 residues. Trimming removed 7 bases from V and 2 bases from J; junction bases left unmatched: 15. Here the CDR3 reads CASTLYAGAGGNYGYTF. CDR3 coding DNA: TGTGCCAGCACCCTTTATGCCGGGGCAGGGGGCAACTATGGCTACACCTTC.

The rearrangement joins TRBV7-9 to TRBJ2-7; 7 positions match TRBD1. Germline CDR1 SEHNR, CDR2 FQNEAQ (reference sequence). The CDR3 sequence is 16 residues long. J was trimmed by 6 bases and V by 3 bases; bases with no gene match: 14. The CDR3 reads CASSLPRDSPTGEQYF. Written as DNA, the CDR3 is TGTGCCAGCAGCTTGCCCCGGGACAGCCCCACAGGCGAGCAGTACTTC.

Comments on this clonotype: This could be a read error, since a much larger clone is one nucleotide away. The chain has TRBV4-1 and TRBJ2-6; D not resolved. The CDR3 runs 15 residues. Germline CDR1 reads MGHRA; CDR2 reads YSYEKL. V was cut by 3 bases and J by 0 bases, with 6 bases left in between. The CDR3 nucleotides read TGCGCCAGCAGCCAGTCGCTCTCTGGGGCCAACGTCCTGACTTTC. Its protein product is CASSQSLSGANVLTF.

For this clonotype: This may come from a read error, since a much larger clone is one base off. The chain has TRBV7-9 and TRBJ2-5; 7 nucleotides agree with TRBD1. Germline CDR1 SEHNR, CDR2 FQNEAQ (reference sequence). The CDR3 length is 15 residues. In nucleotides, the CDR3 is TGTGCCAGCAGCTCCGACAGGGACCCACCCGAGACCCAGTGCTTC. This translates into CASSSDRDPPETQCF.

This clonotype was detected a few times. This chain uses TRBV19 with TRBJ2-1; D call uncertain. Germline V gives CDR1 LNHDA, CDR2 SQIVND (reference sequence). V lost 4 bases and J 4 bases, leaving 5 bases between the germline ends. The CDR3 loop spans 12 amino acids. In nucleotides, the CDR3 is TGTGCCAGTAGTACCTATTACAATGAGCAGTTCTTC. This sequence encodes CASSTYYNEQFF. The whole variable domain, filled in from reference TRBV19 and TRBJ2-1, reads DGGITQSPKYLFRKEGQNVTLSCEQNLNHDAMYWYRQDPGQGLRLIYYSQIVNDFQKGDIAEGYSVSREKKESFPLTVTSAQKNPTAFYLCASSTYYNEQFFGPGTRLTVL.

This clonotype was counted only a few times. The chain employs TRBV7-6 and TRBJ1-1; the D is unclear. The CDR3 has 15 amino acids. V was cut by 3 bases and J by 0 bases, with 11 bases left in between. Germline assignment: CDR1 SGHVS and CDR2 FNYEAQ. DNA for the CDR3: TGTGCCAGCAGCTTTTCGACATCCATGAACACTGAAGCTTTCTTT. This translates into CASSFSTSMNTEAFF.

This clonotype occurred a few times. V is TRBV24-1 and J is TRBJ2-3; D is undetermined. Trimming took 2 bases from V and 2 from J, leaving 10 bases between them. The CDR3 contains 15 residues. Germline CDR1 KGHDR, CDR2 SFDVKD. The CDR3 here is CATSDSDSNTDTQYF. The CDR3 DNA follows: TGTGCCACCAGTGATTCCGACTCCAACACAGATACGCAGTATTTT.